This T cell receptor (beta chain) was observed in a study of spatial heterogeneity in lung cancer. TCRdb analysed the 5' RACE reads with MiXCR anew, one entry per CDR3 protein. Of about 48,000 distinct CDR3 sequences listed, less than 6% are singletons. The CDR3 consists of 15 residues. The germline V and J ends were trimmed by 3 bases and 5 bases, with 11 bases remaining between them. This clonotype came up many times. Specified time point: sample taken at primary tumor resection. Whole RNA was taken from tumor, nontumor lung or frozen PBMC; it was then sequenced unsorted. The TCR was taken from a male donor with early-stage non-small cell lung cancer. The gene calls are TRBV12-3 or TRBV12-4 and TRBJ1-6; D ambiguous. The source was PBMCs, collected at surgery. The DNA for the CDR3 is TGTGCCAGCAGTTTTTCTCCAGCGAATAATTCACCCCTCCACTTT. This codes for CASSFSPANNSPLHF.